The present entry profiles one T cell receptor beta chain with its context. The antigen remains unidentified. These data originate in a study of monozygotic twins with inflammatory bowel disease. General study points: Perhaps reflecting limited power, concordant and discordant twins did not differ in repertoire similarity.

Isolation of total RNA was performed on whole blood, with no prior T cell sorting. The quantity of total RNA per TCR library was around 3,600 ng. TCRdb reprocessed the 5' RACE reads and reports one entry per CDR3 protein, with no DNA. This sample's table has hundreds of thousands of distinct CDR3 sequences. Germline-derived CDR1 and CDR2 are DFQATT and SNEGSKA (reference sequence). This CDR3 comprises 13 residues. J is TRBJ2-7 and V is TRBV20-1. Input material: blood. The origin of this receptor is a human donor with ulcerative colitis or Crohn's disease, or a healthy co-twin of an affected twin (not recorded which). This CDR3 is CSANLVGNYEQYF.